The entry that follows covers one T cell receptor beta chain sequence. Trimming removed 0 bases at V and 1 base at J, with 6 bases between. The CDR3 extends over 14 amino acids. Germline CDR1 and CDR2: SGHTA and FQGNSA. The data originate from a study of human T cells and chemical hapten exposure. Time point noted: pre-sensitization, week 0. Stated treatment: therapeutic diphenylcyclopropenone sensitization with weekly scalp DPC. TCRdb ran MiXCR on the RACE reads and lists one entry per CDR3 protein. The sample includes around 110,000 distinct CDR3 sequences, less than 15% of them seen just once. The sequencing used whole blood, collected in connection with sensitization to the hapten diphenylcyclopropenone (DPC). The chain couples TRBV7-2 to TRBJ1-1; no clear D gene. The sequence was obtained from a woman aged 50 to 60 with alopecia areata. Some clones in this sample may be carry-over from other donors' samples. As DNA, the CDR3 is TGTGCCAGCAGCTTAGCGCGGGGGAACACTGAAGCTTTCTTT. Translating gives CASSLARGNTEAFF.